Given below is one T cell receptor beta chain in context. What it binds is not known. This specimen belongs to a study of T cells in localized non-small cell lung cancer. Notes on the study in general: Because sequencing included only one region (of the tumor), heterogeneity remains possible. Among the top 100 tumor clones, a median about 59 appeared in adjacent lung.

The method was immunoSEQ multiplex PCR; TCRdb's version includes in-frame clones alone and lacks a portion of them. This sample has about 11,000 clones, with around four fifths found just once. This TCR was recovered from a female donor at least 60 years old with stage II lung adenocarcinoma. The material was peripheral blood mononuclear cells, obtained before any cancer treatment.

The CDR3 nucleotides are TGTGCCAGCAGTGAAGGGACAGGGTTTCGTAATAATTCACCCCTCCACTTT. Its translation is CASSEGTGFRNNSPLHF. The rearrangement uses TRBV6-1 and TRBJ1-6; 8 nucleotides match TRBD1. Germline V gene data show CDR1 as MNHNS and CDR2 as SASEGT. The CDR3 is 17 amino acids. The junction had 7 bases not matched to a gene; V was cut back by 1 base and J by 5 bases.